This record looks at one T cell receptor beta chain sequence and its context. These data originate in a study of OX40 agonist ivuxolimab in advanced cancers. V dropped 3 bases and J dropped 7 bases, with 10 bases sitting between them. CDR1 is MNHEY, CDR2 SVGAGI, per germline. This CDR3 spans 13 amino acids. Profiled with immunoSEQ multiplex PCR; TCRdb holds only in-frame clones, not every one. The sample lists about 93,000 clones, 90% to 95% occurring once. The receptor comes from an adult with an advanced solid tumor such as melanoma, head and neck, liver or kidney cancer. The V gene is TRBV6-5, the J gene TRBJ1-5, with D possibly TRBD1 on 6 matching bases. Here the sequenced sample was CD4+ or CD8+ T cells sorted from blood, taken in a trial of the OX40 agonist ivuxolimab. CDR3 sequence (DNA): TGTGCCAGCAGTTATACAGGGTCCCAGCCCCAGCATTTT. Amino acid sequence: CASSYTGSQPQHF.